The clone carrying this T cell receptor beta chain occurred many times. This record comes from a study of T cells in Graves' hyperthyroidism and ophthalmopathy. This CDR3 is built from 16 residues. In germline, CDR1 is MDHEN, CDR2 SYDVKM. The V gene end was trimmed by 7 bases and the J gene end by 5 bases; junction bases not matched to a gene: 8. Template material for amplifying TCR beta CDR3 regions consisted of RNA transcripts. In the first-round RT-PCR of the TCR CDR3, the HTBI primer set was used. TCRdb redid the calling of the multiplex PCR reads with MiXCR, one entry per CDR3 protein. Here the sample spans hundreds of thousands of distinct CDR3 sequences, 16% being singletons.

The sample comprised blood. V usage is TRBV28 and J usage is TRBJ2-1, with 13 bases matching TRBD2. The receptor's source is a woman younger than 30 with Graves' hyperthyroidism. CDR3 nucleotide sequence: TGTGCCAGCACACATCAACTAGCGGGAGGGCACAATGAGCAGTTCTTC. It encodes CASTHQLAGGHNEQFF.